This record looks at one TCR beta chain sequence and its context. As yet, its antigen is unknown. The CDR3 is made up of 17 amino acids. Germline values: CDR1 SGDLS, CDR2 YYNGEE. The record originates from a study of CXCR3-negative and CXCR3-positive naive CD8 T cells. Overall study: TRB reads totalled about 130 million, about 1.5 +/- 0.3 million per library. General observations from the study: CXCR3 expression dropped partially after cryopreservation, and most assays relied on fresh PBMCs. In both naive subsets diversity was comparably high, whereas memory CD8+ cells showed much lower diversity. Researchers report that CXCR3-positive naive cells carry more hydrophobic TRB CDR3s than CXCR3-negative naive cells. With respect to TRBV-TRBJ usage, naive CXCR3-negative and CXCR3-positive cells were similar; memory differed.

In preparing the TRB cDNA libraries, 5' RACE with UMI labels was used. TCRdb re-analyzed the 5' RACE reads; it lists each CDR3 protein once, without DNA. The sample has 80,000 to 100,000 distinct CDR3 sequences; the top ten hold 0.75% to 0.95%. This chain links TRBV9 with TRBJ2-2; the TRBD2 assignment by TCRdb is unverifiable without DNA. Specimen: naive CXCR3+ CD8+ T cells from blood. Subset: CD45RO-CCR7+CD27+CD95- naive CD8+ T cells expressing CXCR3 (TNR3+). The sequence derives from a human donor in good health. Some clones in this sample may be carry-over from other donors' samples. CDR3 loop: CASSAKPSGTNTGELFF.